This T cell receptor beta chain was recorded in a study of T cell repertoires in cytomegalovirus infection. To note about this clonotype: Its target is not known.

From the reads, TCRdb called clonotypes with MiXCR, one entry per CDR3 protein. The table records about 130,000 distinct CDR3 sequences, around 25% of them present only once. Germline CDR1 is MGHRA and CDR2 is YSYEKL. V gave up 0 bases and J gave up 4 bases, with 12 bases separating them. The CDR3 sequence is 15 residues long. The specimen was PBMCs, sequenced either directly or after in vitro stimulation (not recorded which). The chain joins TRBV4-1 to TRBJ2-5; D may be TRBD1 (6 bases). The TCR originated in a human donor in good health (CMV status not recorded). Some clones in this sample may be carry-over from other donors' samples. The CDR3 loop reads CASSQEQGLGETQYF. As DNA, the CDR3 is TGCGCCAGCAGCCAAGAGCAGGGGCTAGGAGAGACCCAGTACTTC.